One and the same sample provided the 11 T cell receptor beta chains below, sequenced in a study of blood T cells in healthy people across ages. The second PCR ran roughly 7 to 12 cycles with a sample-barcoded 5' primer and J-beta primers. MiXCR was run by TCRdb on the 5' RACE reads, yielding one entry per CDR3 protein. This sample has about a million distinct CDR3 sequences; around two fifths occur once, and the top ten carry around 12%. The specimen was blood. The source is a man aged 18 to 30 in good health.

This chain connects TRBV6-2 or TRBV6-3 to TRBJ2-5; weak D call: TRBD2 (5 bases). Trimming took off 2 bases at V and 4 bases at J, with 17 bases between the two ends. Germline CDR1 and CDR2: MNHEY and SVGEGT. The CDR3 totals 16 residues. CDR3 protein: CASSYGLALVGETQYF. CDR3 nucleotides: TGTGCCAGCAGTTACGGTCTAGCCCTCGTGGGAGAGACCCAGTACTTC.

The V and J genes are TRBV28 and TRBJ1-1, with D possibly TRBD1 on 6 matching bases. V was clipped by 7 bases and J by 0 bases, with 12 bases between them. This CDR3 region has 14 residues. Germline V gives CDR1 MDHEN, CDR2 SYDVKM. The CDR3 nucleotides are TGTGCCAGCACAGAGGGACATATGAACACTGAAGCTTTCTTT. It specifies CASTEGHMNTEAFF.

Here the CDR3 DNA reads TGTGCCAGCAGTACTCAGGACGGAACCTACGAGCAGTACTTC. Protein product: CASSTQDGTYEQYF. The chain is built from TRBV28 and TRBJ2-7; the D is unclear. The CDR3 spans 14 residues. The germline V and J ends were trimmed by 5 bases and 2 bases, with 13 bases remaining between them. Looked up from germline, CDR1 is MDHEN and CDR2 is SYDVKM.

This clonotype was recorded a few times. This rearrangement joins TRBV7-8 to TRBJ1-6, with 9 bases fitting TRBD1. This CDR3 has 13 amino acids. V trimming: 10 bases; J trimming: 7 bases; junction bases outside the gene matches: 5. Germline lookup yields CDR1 SGHVS and CDR2 FQNEAQ. The CDR3 protein is CATVDRGNSPLHF. In nucleotides, the CDR3 is TGTGCCACCGTGGACAGGGGAAATTCACCCCTCCACTTT.

Remarks on this clonotype: An end of the junction does not agree with germline; a read error may underlie this. The chain couples TRBV28 to TRBJ1-1, with D possibly matching TRBD1 (5 bases). The CDR3 extends over 19 amino acids. Germline CDR1 MDHEN, CDR2 SYDVKM. CDR3 in amino acids: CAGSLWAGGFQGKNTEAFF. The CDR3 bases are TGTGCCGGCAGTTTATGGGCGGGTGGATTTCAGGGAAAGAACACTGAAGCTTTCTTT.

This clonotype has a handful of counts. The genes are TRBV9 and TRBJ2-1; the D is unclear. Germline V gene data show CDR1 as SGDLS and CDR2 as YYNGEE. V shed 0 bases and J shed 9 bases, with 4 bases lying between them. The CDR3 loop spans 11 amino acids. This CDR3 is CASSVASEQFF. Written as DNA, the CDR3 is TGTGCCAGCAGCGTAGCTTCTGAGCAGTTCTTC.

The table lists this clonotype with a few counts. This rearrangement joins TRBV25-1 to TRBJ1-6, with unresolved D. Germline lookup yields CDR1 MGHDK and CDR2 SYGVNS. The CDR3 covers 14 residues. With 2 bases removed from V and 8 bases from J, the gap between germline ends came to 10 bases. The CDR3, as DNA: TGTGCCAGCAGTGAAAGAAGGGAATATTCACCCCTCCACTTT. As protein: CASSERREYSPLHF.

The J gene is TRBJ2-4, the V gene TRBV5-4, with a weak D call TRBD2 (5 bases). Deletions cut 0 bases from V and 15 bases from J, with 13 bases between. The CDR3 runs to 12 residues. From germline, CDR1 is SGHNT and CDR2 YYREEE (reference sequence). The chain's CDR3 is CASSLDDRGMYF. The CDR3 region has the DNA TGTGCCAGCAGCTTGGACGATCGGGGAATGTACTTC.

This rearrangement joins TRBV6-6 to TRBJ1-5; the D gene is possibly TRBD1 (5 bases). The V end lost 7 bases, the J end lost 7 bases, and 20 bases lay between the germline ends. The germline V gene encodes CDR1 MNHNY and CDR2 SVGAGI (reference sequence). The CDR3 extends over 15 amino acids. The CDR3 region has the DNA TGTGCCAGCAACCCCAGCGGGACCCTGAGGCAGCCCCAGCATTTT. This sequence encodes CASNPSGTLRQPQHF.

The chain employs TRBV6-1 and TRBJ1-2; perhaps TRBD1 as D (6 bases). V was trimmed by 2 bases and J by 7 bases, leaving 17 bases between them. Germline assignment: CDR1 MNHNS and CDR2 SASEGT. The CDR3 consists of 15 residues. In DNA, the CDR3 is TGTGCCAGCAGTGAACCCCCGGGGGCGGCCACTGGCTACACCTTC. Residues: CASSEPPGAATGYTF.

This clonotype appeared a few times. V gene TRBV9 combines with J gene TRBJ2-1, with D perhaps matching TRBD1 or TRBD2 (5 bases each). The CDR3 loop spans 15 amino acids. Germline CDR1 and CDR2: SGDLS and YYNGEE. The V end was cut by 2 bases, the J end by 0 bases, with 9 bases between. In DNA, the CDR3 is TGTGCCAGCAGCGTCGGGGCAGTCTCCTACAATGAGCAGTTCTTC. Translation gives CASSVGAVSYNEQFF.